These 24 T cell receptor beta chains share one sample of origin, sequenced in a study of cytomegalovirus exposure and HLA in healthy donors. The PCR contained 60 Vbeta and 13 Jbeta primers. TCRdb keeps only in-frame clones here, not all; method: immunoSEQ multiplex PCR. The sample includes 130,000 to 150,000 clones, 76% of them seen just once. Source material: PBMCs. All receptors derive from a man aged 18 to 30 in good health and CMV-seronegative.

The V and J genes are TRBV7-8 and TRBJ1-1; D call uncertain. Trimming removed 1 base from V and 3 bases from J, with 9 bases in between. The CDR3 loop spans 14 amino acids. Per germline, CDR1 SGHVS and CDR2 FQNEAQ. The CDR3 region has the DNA TGTGCCAGCAGCTTAGAGCGAGCGGACACTGAAGCTTTCTTT. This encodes CASSLERADTEAFF.

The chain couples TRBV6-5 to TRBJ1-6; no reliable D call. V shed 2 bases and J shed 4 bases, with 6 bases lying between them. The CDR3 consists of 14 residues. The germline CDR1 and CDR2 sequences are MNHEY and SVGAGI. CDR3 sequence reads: CASSYDTYNSPLHF. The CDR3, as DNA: TGTGCCAGCAGTTACGACACATATAATTCACCCCTCCACTTT.

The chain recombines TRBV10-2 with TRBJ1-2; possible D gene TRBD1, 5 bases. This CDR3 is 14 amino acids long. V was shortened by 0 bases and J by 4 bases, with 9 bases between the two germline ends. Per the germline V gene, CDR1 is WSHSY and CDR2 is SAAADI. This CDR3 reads CASSESPTVYGYTF. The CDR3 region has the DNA TGCGCCAGCAGTGAGTCGCCGACAGTCTATGGCTACACCTTC.

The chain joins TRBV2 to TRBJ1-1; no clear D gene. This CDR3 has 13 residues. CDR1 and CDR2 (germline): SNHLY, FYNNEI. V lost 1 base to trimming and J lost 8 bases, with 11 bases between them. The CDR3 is CASSEVEDEEAFF. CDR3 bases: TGTGCCAGCAGTGAAGTTGAGGATGAGGAAGCTTTCTTT.

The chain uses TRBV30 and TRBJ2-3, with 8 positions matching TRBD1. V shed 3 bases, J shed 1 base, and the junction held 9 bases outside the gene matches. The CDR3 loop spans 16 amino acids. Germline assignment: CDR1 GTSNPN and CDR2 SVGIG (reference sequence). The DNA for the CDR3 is TGTGCCTGGAGACGTCAGGGGGCGCGAGGCACAGATACGCAGTATTTT. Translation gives CAWRRQGARGTDTQYF.

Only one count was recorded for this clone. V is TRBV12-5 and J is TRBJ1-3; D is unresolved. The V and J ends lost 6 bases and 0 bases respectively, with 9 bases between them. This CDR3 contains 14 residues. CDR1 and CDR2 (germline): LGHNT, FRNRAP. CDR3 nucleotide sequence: TGTGCTAGTGGCCCCCCCAACTCTGGAAACACCATATATTTT. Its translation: CASGPPNSGNTIYF.

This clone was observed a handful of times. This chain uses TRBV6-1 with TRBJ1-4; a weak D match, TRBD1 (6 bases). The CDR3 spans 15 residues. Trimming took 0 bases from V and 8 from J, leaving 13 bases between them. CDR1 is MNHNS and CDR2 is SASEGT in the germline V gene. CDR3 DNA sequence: TGTGCCAGCAGTGAAGCTACGGCAGGGGAAGAAAAACTGTTTTTT. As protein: CASSEATAGEEKLFF.

This CDR3 is CASSPLGGTSTDTQYF. As DNA, the CDR3 is TGCGCCAGCAGCCCGTTGGGTGGGACTAGCACAGATACGCAGTATTTT. The chain couples TRBV5-1 to TRBJ2-3; maybe TRBD2 (6 bases). Germline V gene lookup returns CDR1 SGHRS and CDR2 YFSETQ. The CDR3 loop spans 16 amino acids. The V end was cut by 4 bases, the J end by 0 bases, with 15 bases between.

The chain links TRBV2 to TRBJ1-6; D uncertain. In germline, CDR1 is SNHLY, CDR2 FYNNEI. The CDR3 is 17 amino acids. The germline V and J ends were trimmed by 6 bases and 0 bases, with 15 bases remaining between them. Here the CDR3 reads CASSMRQPLSYNSPLHF. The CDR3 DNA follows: TGTGCCAGCAGCATGAGGCAGCCCCTCTCCTATAATTCACCCCTCCACTTT.

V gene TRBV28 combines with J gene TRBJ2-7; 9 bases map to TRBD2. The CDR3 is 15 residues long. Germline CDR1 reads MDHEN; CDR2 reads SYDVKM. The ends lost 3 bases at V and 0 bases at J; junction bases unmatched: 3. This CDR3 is CASSFQTSGSYEQYF. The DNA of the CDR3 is TGTGCCAGCAGTTTTCAGACTAGCGGCTCCTACGAGCAGTACTTC.

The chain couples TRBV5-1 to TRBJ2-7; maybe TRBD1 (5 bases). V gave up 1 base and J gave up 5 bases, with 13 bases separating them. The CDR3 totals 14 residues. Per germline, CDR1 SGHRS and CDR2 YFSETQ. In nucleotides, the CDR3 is TGCGCCAGCAGCTTGCCGTCGACAGTCCACGAGCAGTACTTC. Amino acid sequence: CASSLPSTVHEQYF.

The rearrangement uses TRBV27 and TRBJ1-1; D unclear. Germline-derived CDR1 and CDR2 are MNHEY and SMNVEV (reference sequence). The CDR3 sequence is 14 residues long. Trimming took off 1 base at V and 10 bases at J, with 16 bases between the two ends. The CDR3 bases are TGTGCCAGCAGTTTATACTTCGGTACAGATCGAGCTTTCTTT. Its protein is CASSLYFGTDRAFF.

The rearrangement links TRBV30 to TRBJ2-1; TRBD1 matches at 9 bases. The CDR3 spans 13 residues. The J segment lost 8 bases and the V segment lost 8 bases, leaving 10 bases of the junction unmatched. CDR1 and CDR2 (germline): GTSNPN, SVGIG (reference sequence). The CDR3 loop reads CAPVPGQGYEQFF. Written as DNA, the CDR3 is TGTGCCCCCGTCCCGGGACAGGGCTATGAGCAGTTCTTC.

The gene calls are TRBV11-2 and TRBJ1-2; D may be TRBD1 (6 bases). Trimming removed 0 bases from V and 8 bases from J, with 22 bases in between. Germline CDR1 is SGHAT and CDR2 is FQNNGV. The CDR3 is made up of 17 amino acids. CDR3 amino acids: CASSLDRSRRGGMGYTF. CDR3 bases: TGTGCCAGCAGCTTAGATCGGTCCCGGCGGGGGGGCATGGGCTACACCTTC.

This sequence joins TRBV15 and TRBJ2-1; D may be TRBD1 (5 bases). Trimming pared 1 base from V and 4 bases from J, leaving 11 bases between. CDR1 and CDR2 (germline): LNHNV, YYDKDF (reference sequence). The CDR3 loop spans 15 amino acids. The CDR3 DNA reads TGTGCCACCAGCAGAGCGCAGGGTGGGTACAATGAGCAGTTCTTC. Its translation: CATSRAQGGYNEQFF.

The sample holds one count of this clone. CDR3 loop: CASSIREGTEAFF. Written as DNA, the CDR3 is TGCGCCAGCTCCATCCGGGAAGGCACTGAAGCTTTCTTT. V and J are TRBV5-1 and TRBJ1-1; D is unclear. The length of the CDR3 is 13 residues. The germline V gene has CDR1 SGHRS and CDR2 YFSETQ. The V and J ends lost 7 bases and 4 bases respectively, with 14 bases between them. The whole variable domain, filled in from reference TRBV5-1 and TRBJ1-1, reads KAGVTQTPRYLIKTRGQQVTLSCSPISGHRSVSWYQQTPGQGLQFLFEYFSETQRNKGNFPGRFSGRQFSNSRSEMNVSTLELGDSALYLCASSIREGTEAFFGQGTRLTVV.

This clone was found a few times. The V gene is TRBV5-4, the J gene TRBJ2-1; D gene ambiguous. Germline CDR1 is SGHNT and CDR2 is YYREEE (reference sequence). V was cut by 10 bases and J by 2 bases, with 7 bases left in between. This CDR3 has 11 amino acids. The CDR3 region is CAGTTYNEQFF. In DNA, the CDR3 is TGTGCCGGTACAACCTACAATGAGCAGTTCTTC.

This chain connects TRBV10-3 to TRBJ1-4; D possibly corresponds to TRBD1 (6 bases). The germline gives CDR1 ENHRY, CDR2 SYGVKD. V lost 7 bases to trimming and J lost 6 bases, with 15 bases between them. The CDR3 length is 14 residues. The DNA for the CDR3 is TGTGCCATCATTAGCTACAGGGTTGATGAAAAACTGTTTTTT. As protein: CAIISYRVDEKLFF.

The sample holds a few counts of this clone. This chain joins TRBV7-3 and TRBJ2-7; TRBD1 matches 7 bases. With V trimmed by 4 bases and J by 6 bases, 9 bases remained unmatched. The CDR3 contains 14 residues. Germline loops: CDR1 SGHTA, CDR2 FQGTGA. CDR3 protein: CASSSGTANGEQYF. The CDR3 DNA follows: TGTGCCAGCAGCTCCGGGACAGCCAACGGCGAGCAGTACTTC.

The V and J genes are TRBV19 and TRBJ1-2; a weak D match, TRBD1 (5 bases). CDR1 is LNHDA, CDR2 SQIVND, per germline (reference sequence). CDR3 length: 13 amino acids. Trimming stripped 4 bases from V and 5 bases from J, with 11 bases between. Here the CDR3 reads CASSRGVEYGYTF. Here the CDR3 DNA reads TGTGCCAGTAGTAGGGGGGTTGAGTATGGCTACACCTTC. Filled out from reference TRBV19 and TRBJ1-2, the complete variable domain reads DGGITQSPKYLFRKEGQNVTLSCEQNLNHDAMYWYRQDPGQGLRLIYYSQIVNDFQKGDIAEGYSVSREKKESFPLTVTSAQKNPTAFYLCASSRGVEYGYTFGSGTRLTVV.

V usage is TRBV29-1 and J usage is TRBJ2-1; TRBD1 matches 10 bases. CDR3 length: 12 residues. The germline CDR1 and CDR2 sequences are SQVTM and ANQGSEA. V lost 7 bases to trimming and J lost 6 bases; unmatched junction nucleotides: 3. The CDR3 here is CSAGQGVNEQFF. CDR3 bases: TGCAGCGCCGGACAGGGGGTCAATGAGCAGTTCTTC.

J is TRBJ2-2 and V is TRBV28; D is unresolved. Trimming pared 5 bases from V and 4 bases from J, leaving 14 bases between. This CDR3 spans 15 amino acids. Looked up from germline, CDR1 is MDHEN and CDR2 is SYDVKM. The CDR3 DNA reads TGTGCCAGCAGTACCTCGACTCCCCGCACCGGGGAGCTGTTTTTT. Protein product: CASSTSTPRTGELFF. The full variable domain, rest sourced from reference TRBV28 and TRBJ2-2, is DVKVTQSSRYLVKRTGEKVFLECVQDMDHENMFWYRQDPGLGLRLIYFSYDVKMKEKGDIPEGYSVSREKKERFSLILESASTNQTSMYLCASSTSTPRTGELFFGEGSRLTVL.

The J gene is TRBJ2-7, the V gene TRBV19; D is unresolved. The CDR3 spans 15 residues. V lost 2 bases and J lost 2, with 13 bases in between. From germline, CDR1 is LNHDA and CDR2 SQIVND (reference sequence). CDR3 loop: CASSIHLEAAYEQYF. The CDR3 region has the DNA TGTGCCAGTAGTATACATCTCGAGGCCGCCTACGAGCAGTACTTC.

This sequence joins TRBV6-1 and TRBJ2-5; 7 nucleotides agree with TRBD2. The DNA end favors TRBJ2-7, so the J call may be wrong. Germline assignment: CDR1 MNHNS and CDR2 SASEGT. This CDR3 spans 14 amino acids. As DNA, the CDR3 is TGTGCCAGCCTCACGGGGGGAATGGGATACGAGCAGTACTTC. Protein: CASLTGGMGYEQYF.